This entry is about one T cell receptor (beta chain). Original analysis: Reference gene primer amplification yielded estimated nucleated cell counts. Using immunoSEQ multiplex PCR, the repertoire was profiled, and TCRdb retains in-frame clones only, with some absent. From that table come the V and J calls and clone size; the DNA was used to work out D and trimming. Of over 200,000 clones in the sample, approximately 91% were seen once. This specimen comes from a study of blood T cell repertoires in COVID-19. The CDR3 is made up of 16 amino acids. Trimming took 6 bases from V and 4 from J, leaving 19 bases between them. Germline V CDR1 and CDR2: MDHEN, SYDVKM.

Source material: peripheral blood. This rearrangement joins TRBV28 to TRBJ1-3; D is perhaps TRBD1 (6 bases). The receptor was isolated from a woman aged 55-70 years with acute or convalescent COVID-19. DNA of the CDR3: TGTGCCAGCAGGCCCTCGGGGGGCCACCAGGGAAACACCATATATTTT. This sequence encodes CASRPSGGHQGNTIYF.